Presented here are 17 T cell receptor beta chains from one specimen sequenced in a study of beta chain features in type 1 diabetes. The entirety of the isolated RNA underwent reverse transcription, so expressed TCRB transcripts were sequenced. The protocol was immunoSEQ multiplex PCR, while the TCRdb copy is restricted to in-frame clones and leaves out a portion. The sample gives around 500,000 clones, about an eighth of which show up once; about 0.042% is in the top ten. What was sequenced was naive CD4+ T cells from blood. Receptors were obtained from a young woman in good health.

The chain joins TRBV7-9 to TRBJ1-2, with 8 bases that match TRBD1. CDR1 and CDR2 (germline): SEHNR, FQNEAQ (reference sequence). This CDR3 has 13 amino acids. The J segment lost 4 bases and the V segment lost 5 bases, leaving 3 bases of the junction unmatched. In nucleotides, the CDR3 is TGTGCCAGCAGCCGGACAGGGACCTATGGCTACACCTTC. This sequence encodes CASSRTGTYGYTF.

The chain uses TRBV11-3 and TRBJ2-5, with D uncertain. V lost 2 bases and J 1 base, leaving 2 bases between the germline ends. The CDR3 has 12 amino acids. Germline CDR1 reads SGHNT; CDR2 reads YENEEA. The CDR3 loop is CASSLRQETQYF. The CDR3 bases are TGTGCCAGCAGCTTACGCCAAGAGACCCAGTACTTC.

The DNA of the CDR3 is TGTGCCAGTGGCGGCGGGGTTCAGTACGAGCAGTACTTC. As protein: CASGGGVQYEQYF. This rearrangement joins TRBV2 to TRBJ2-7; weak D call: TRBD2 (6 bases). The CDR3 runs 13 residues. The germline V gene encodes CDR1 SNHLY and CDR2 FYNNEI. The V end was cut by 9 bases, the J end by 4 bases, with 16 bases between. Full variable domain (missing parts from reference TRBV2 and TRBJ2-7): EPEVTQTPSHQVTQMGQEVILRCVPISNHLYFYWYRQILGQKVEFLVSFYNNEISEKSEIFDDQFSVERPDGSNFTLKIRSTKLEDSAMYFCASGGGVQYEQYFGPGTRLTVT.

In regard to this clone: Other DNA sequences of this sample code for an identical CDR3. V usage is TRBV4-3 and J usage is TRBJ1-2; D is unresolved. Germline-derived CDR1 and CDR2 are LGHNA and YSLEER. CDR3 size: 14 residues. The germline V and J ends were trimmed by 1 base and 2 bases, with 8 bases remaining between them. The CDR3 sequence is CASSQVAGNYGYTF. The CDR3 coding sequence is TGCGCCAGCAGCCAAGTGGCCGGGAACTATGGCTACACCTTC.

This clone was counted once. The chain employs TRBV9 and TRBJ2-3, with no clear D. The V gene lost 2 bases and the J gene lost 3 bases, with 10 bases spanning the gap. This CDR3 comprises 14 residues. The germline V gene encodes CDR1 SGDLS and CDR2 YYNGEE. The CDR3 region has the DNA TGTGCCAGCAGCGTGGAGTATCGGACAGATACGCAGTATTTT. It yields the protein CASSVEYRTDTQYF.

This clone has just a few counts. The CDR3 DNA reads as TGTGCCAGCTCACCACTGCGGACAGTGCCGGGGGAGCTGTTTTTT. Its translation is CASSPLRTVPGELFF. The genes are TRBV18 and TRBJ2-2; tentative D call: TRBD1 (6 bases). Trimming shortened V by 1 base and J by 8 bases, and 14 bases separated the two germline ends. The germline V gene encodes CDR1 KGHSH and CDR2 LQKENI. This CDR3 spans 15 amino acids.

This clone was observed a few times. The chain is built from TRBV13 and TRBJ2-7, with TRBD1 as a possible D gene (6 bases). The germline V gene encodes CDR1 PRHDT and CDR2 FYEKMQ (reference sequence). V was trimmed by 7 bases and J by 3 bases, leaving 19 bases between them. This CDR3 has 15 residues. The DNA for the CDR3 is TGTGCCAGCATCCGCGGCGGCTCAGGGGTCTACGAGCAGTACTTC. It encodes CASIRGGSGVYEQYF. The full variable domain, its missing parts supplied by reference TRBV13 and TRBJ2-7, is AAGVIQSPRHLIKEKRETATLKCYPIPRHDTVYWYQQGPGQDPQFLISFYEKMQSDKGSIPDRFSAQQFSDYHSELNMSSLELGDSALYFCASIRGGSGVYEQYFGPGTRLTVT.

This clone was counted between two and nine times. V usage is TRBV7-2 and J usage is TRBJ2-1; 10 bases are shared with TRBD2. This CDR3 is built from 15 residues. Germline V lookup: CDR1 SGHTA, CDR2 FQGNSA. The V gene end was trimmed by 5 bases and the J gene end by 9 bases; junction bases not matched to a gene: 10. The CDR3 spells CASSPRLAGAVEQFF. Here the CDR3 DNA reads TGTGCCAGCAGCCCCAGGCTAGCGGGAGCGGTTGAGCAGTTCTTC.

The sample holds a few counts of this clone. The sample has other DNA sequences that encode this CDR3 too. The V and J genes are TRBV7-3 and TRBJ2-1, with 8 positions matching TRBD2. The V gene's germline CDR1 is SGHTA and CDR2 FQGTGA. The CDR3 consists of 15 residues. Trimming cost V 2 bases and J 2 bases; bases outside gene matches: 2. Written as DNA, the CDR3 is TGTGCCAGCAGCTTAGCGGGAGGCCCCTACAATGAGCAGTTCTTC. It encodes CASSLAGGPYNEQFF.

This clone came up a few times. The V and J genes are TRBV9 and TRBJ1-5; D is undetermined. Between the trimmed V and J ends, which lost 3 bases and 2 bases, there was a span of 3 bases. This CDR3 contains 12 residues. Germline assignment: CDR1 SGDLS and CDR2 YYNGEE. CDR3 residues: CASSEGNQPQHF. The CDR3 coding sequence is TGTGCCAGCAGCGAGGGCAATCAGCCCCAGCATTTT.

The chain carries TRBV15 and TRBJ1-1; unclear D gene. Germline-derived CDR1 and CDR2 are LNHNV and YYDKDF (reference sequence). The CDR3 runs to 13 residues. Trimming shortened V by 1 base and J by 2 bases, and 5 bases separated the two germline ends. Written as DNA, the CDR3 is TGTGCCACCAGCAGAGCTGTTAACACTGAAGCTTTCTTT. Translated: CATSRAVNTEAFF.

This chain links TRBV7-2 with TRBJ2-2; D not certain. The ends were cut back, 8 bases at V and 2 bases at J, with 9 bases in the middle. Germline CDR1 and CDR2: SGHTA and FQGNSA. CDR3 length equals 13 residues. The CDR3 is CASPRTNTGELFF. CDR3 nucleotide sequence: TGTGCCAGCCCCAGGACCAACACCGGGGAGCTGTTTTTT.

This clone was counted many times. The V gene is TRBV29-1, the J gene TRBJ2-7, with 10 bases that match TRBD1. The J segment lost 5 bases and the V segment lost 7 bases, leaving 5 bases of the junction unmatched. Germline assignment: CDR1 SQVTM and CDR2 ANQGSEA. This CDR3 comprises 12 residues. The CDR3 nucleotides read TGCAGCGCCACCGGACAGGGGGACGAGCAGTACGTC. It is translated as CSATGQGDEQYV.

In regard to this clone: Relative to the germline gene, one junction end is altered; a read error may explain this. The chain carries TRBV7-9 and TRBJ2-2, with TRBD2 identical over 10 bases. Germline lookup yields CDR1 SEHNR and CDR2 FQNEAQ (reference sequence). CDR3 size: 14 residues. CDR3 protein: CASSLAGVTGELFF. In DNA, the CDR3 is TGTGCCAGCAGCCTAGCGGGAGTGACCGGGGAGCTGTTTTTT.

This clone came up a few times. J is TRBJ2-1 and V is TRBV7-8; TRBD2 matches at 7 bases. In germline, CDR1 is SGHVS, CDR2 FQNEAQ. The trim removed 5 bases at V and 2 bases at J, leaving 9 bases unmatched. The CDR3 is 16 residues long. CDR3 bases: TGTGCCAGCAGCCCGCGACGCCTAGCGGCCTACAATGAGCAGTTCTTC. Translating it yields CASSPRRLAAYNEQFF.

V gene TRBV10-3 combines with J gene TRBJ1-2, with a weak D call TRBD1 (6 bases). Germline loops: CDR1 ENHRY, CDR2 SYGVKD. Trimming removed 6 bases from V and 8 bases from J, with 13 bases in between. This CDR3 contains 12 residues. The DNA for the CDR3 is TGTGCCATCAGGGACAGTTTCGGCGGCTACACCTTC. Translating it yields CAIRDSFGGYTF.

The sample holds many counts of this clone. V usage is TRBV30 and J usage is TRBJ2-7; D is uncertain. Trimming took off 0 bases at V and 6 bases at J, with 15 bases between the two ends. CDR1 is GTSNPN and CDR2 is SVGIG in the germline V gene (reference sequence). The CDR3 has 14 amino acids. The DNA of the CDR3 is TGTGCCTGGAGTGTACAGCAGGCCTCGACCGAGCAGTACTTC. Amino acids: CAWSVQQASTEQYF.